Here is one T cell receptor beta chain with its context. The antigen is not known. V was trimmed by 0 bases and J by 4 bases, leaving 15 bases between them. In germline, CDR1 is LNHNV, CDR2 YYDKDF (reference sequence). The CDR3 covers 17 residues. The data originate from a study of radiotherapy plus CTLA-4 blockade in lung cancer. The study, taken as a whole, reports: Some TCR clones had been derived from tumors. These clones expanded in peripheral blood after radiotherapy plus ipilimumab.

Repertoires were generated with immunoSEQ multiplex PCR, while TCRdb's copy carries only in-frame clones and drops some. Among 39,000 or so clones listed, about three quarters were seen once. Sample: peripheral blood, taken from a patient treated with radiotherapy plus ipilimumab. The sequence came from a human donor with non-small cell lung cancer who had stable disease on radiotherapy plus ipilimumab. The chain joins TRBV15 to TRBJ1-4; D unresolved. For the CDR3, the DNA is TGTGCCACCAGCAGAGATAGGCTCCGGGCCCTTAATGAAAAACTGTTTTTT. This codes for CATSRDRLRALNEKLFF.